The 25 T cell receptor beta chains below were found in one sample sequenced in a study of CD8+CD57+ T cells in acquired aplastic anemia. The TCR beta profiling, which covered VDJ combination and CDR3 sequence, was carried out using genomic DNA as the template. TCRdb fed the reads into MiXCR, producing one record per CDR3 protein. The sample yields around 130,000 distinct CDR3 sequences, 50% to 60% seen once. Those patients picked for sequencing had displayed CD8+CD57+ cell expansion on flow cytometry. Sequencing input: sorted CD4+, CD8+, or CD8+CD57+ T cells (not recorded which) from PBMCs. The receptors derive from a human donor with aplastic anemia.

The CDR3 DNA sequence: TGTGCCAGCAGCTTATGGGCGTTAGCGGGGCACCAAGAGACCCAGTACTTC. Protein product: CASSLWALAGHQETQYF. J is TRBJ2-5 and V is TRBV7-8, with 8 bases identical to TRBD2. CDR3 length: 17 residues. The V segment lost 2 bases and the J segment 0 bases; nucleotides outside the gene matches: 8. The germline CDR1 and CDR2 sequences are SGHVS and FQNEAQ.

The J gene is TRBJ1-1, the V gene TRBV7-8, with D perhaps TRBD1 (6 bases). This CDR3 spans 13 amino acids. CDR1 is SGHVS, CDR2 FQNEAQ, per germline. V lost 6 bases, J lost 5 bases, and 13 bases lay in between. CDR3 sequence (DNA): TGTGCCAGCAGGTCGGGGGGCTGGACTGAAGCTTTCTTT. Residues: CASRSGGWTEAFF.

This clonotype was recorded many times. The chain couples TRBV11-1 to TRBJ2-3; 7 nucleotides line up with TRBD1. V gave up 0 bases and J gave up 9 bases; unmatched junction bases: 12. This CDR3 is built from 16 residues. CDR1 is SGHAT and CDR2 is FQDESV in the germline V gene (reference sequence). The CDR3 region is CASSLATGALARTQYF. CDR3 nucleotide sequence: TGTGCCAGCAGCTTAGCCACAGGGGCCCTAGCAAGGACGCAGTATTTT.

This clonotype was recorded many times. The chain recombines TRBV5-1 with TRBJ2-7; unclear D gene. V dropped 1 base and J dropped 5 bases, with 7 bases sitting between them. CDR3 size: 12 residues. Germline-derived CDR1 and CDR2 are SGHRS and YFSETQ. For the CDR3, the DNA is TGCGCCAGCAGCTTGCGTAGGGACGAGCAGTACTTC. Its translation: CASSLRRDEQYF.

V is TRBV5-1 and J is TRBJ1-6, with 8 positions matching TRBD1. CDR3 length: 15 amino acids. With 5 bases clipped from V and 15 bases from J, the junction kept 16 bases outside the gene matches. Germline-derived CDR1 and CDR2 are SGHRS and YFSETQ. This chain's CDR3 is CASRSTQTGQGRLHF. CDR3 in DNA: TGCGCCAGCAGATCGACCCAAACAGGACAGGGTCGCCTCCACTTT.

The V call is TRBV20-1, the J call TRBJ2-7; a weak D match, TRBD2 (5 bases). The CDR3 loop spans 11 amino acids. Trimming left V 7 bases short and J 3 bases short, with 10 bases between. In germline, CDR1 is DFQATT, CDR2 SNEGSKA (reference sequence). CDR3 nucleotide sequence: TGCAGTGGGAGGCTTATCTACGAGCAGTACTTC. This codes for CSGRLIYEQYF.

The chain recombines TRBV10-3 with TRBJ1-4, with TRBD1 matching over 10 bases. With 6 bases clipped from V and 6 bases from J, the junction kept 4 bases outside the gene matches. The CDR3 runs to 14 residues. Germline V lookup: CDR1 ENHRY, CDR2 SYGVKD. The CDR3 sequence is CAIRPGQGYEKLFF. The CDR3 bases are TGTGCCATCAGACCGGGACAGGGGTATGAAAAACTGTTTTTT.

This chain connects TRBV7-9 to TRBJ2-3, with a possible D match to TRBD2 (5 bases). V lost 0 bases and J 4 bases, leaving 5 bases between the germline ends. Germline V gene lookup returns CDR1 SEHNR and CDR2 FQNEAQ (reference sequence). The CDR3 covers 13 residues. In DNA, the CDR3 is TGTGCCAGCAGCTTAGCGGGAGCAGATACGCAGTATTTT. This translates into CASSLAGADTQYF.

The chain has TRBV15 and TRBJ2-2; possibly TRBD2 for D (6 bases). Germline-derived CDR1 and CDR2 are LNHNV and YYDKDF (reference sequence). The CDR3 is 15 residues long. The V end was cut by 8 bases, the J end by 0 bases, with 13 bases between. The CDR3 region has the DNA TGTGCCACCTGCGTCGGGACTTCGAACACCGGGGAGCTGTTTTTT. Residues: CATCVGTSNTGELFF.

The chain is built from TRBV10-3 and TRBJ2-7; 10 nucleotides match TRBD1. This CDR3 is built from 15 residues. Trimming took 7 bases from V and 4 from J; bases not matched to a gene: 10. CDR1 ENHRY and CDR2 SYGVKD come from the germline V gene. The CDR3 DNA sequence: TGTGCCATCACCCCCCAAGGGGGACAGGGGTACGAGCAGTACTTC. Its protein is CAITPQGGQGYEQYF.

The chain joins TRBV27 to TRBJ2-3, with D uncertain. The CDR3 length is 12 residues. Germline assignment: CDR1 MNHEY and CDR2 SMNVEV (reference sequence). V was trimmed by 4 bases and J by 2 bases, leaving 4 bases between them. The CDR3 nucleotides are TGTGCCAGCAGTTCTCACACAGATACGCAGTATTTT. This codes for CASSSHTDTQYF.

This clonotype was seen just once. CDR3 in DNA: TGTGCCACCAGCAGAGTTGGCAGGGGGCGAGGCGAGACCCAGTACTTC. Its protein product is CATSRVGRGRGETQYF. The chain recombines TRBV15 with TRBJ2-5; 8 nucleotides align to TRBD1. The V gene end was trimmed by 1 base and the J gene end by 5 bases; junction bases not matched to a gene: 9. Looked up from germline, CDR1 is LNHNV and CDR2 is YYDKDF (reference sequence). The length of the CDR3 is 16 residues. The full variable domain, its missing parts supplied by reference TRBV15 and TRBJ2-5, is DAMVIQNPRYQVTQFGKPVTLSCSQTLNHNVMYWYQQKSSQAPKLLFHYYDKDFNNEADTPDNFQSRRPNTSFCFLDIRSPGLGDTAMYLCATSRVGRGRGETQYFGPGTRLLVL.

This clonotype was found a few times. CDR3 nucleotide sequence: TGTGCCAGCAGCCGACTACTACAGGGGGGTGTCGAGCAGTACTTC. It yields the protein CASSRLLQGGVEQYF. The chain links TRBV27 to TRBJ2-7, with 8 positions matching TRBD1. J was trimmed by 6 bases and V by 6 bases; bases with no gene match: 13. The CDR3 length is 15 residues. The V gene's germline CDR1 is MNHEY and CDR2 SMNVEV (reference sequence).

The chain recombines TRBV24-1 with TRBJ2-3, with no clear D. Per germline, CDR1 KGHDR and CDR2 SFDVKD. This CDR3 is 13 amino acids long. Between the trimmed V and J ends, which lost 0 bases and 5 bases, there was a span of 5 bases. The CDR3 region has the DNA TGTGCCACCAGTGATTTGGACGGAGATACGCAGTATTTT. Encoded protein: CATSDLDGDTQYF.

The rearrangement joins TRBV20-1 to TRBJ1-2, with TRBD1 matching over 7 bases. Unmatched junction bases numbered 4, after V lost 3 bases and J lost 3 bases. CDR3 length: 13 amino acids. Germline CDR1 DFQATT, CDR2 SNEGSKA (reference sequence). CDR3 DNA: TGCAGTGCTAGGACAGGGACTGACTATGGCTACACCTTC. This sequence encodes CSARTGTDYGYTF.

This clonotype was observed a single time. The chain couples TRBV5-1 to TRBJ2-2; D is uncertain. The V end lost 2 bases, the J end lost 5 bases, and 13 bases lay between the germline ends. The germline V gene encodes CDR1 SGHRS and CDR2 YFSETQ. The CDR3 is 15 residues long. The CDR3 bases are TGCGCCAGCAGCTTAGGTCTCCTGGGGACCGGGGAGCTGTTTTTT. This codes for CASSLGLLGTGELFF.

The genes are TRBV20-1 and TRBJ1-4; D is perhaps TRBD1 (6 bases). The CDR3 contains 13 residues. Trimming pared 4 bases from V and 4 bases from J, leaving 10 bases between. Per germline, CDR1 DFQATT and CDR2 SNEGSKA (reference sequence). This CDR3 reads CSATGAGNEKLFF. The CDR3 DNA is TGCAGTGCTACAGGGGCCGGTAATGAAAAACTGTTTTTT.

In this sample, this clonotype turned up many times. The chain uses TRBV10-2 and TRBJ1-2; D is unresolved. Between the trimmed V and J ends, which lost 1 base and 6 bases, there was a span of 6 bases. Germline CDR1 and CDR2: WSHSY and SAAADI. There are 12 residues in the CDR3. CDR3 sequence reads: CASSEFRNGYTF. For the CDR3, the DNA is TGCGCCAGCAGTGAGTTCCGTAATGGCTACACCTTC.

The J gene is TRBJ2-1, the V gene TRBV10-3; TRBD2 agrees at 16 bases. This CDR3 is built from 16 residues. Germline values: CDR1 ENHRY, CDR2 SYGVKD. After removal of 7 bases from V and 3 bases from J, the junction contained 3 bases not matched to a gene. The CDR3 region is CAIKGTSGRVYNEQFF. CDR3 in DNA: TGTGCCATCAAAGGGACTAGCGGGAGGGTCTACAATGAGCAGTTCTTC.

This clonotype showed up just a few times. CDR3 sequence: CASSLSLLPYEQYF. The CDR3 region has the DNA TGTGCCAGCAGTTTAAGTCTTCTTCCCTACGAGCAGTACTTC. V usage is TRBV27 and J usage is TRBJ2-7; D remains ambiguous. Germline CDR1 reads MNHEY; CDR2 reads SMNVEV (reference sequence). The CDR3 totals 14 residues. Between the trimmed V and J ends, which lost 2 bases and 2 bases, there was a span of 10 bases.

This clonotype showed up just a few times. The chain carries TRBV10-3 and TRBJ1-5; D is unclear. CDR3 length: 14 amino acids. Trimming left V 3 bases short and J 2 bases short, with 8 bases between. Germline V gene sequence: CDR1 ENHRY, CDR2 SYGVKD. As DNA, the CDR3 is TGTGCCATCAGTGAACCCGGGGGCAATCAGCCCCAGCATTTT. Its translation: CAISEPGGNQPQHF.

Remarks on this clonotype: The junction and the germline gene differ at one end; a read error may be behind it. This chain joins TRBV4-2 and TRBJ2-2; D possibly corresponds to TRBD2 (6 bases). CDR3 length equals 17 residues. The germline CDR1 and CDR2 sequences are LGHNA and YNFKEQ. CDR3: CASSSKAGRANTGELLF. CDR3 DNA sequence: TGTGCCAGCAGCAGTAAAGCGGGCCGCGCGAACACCGGGGAGCTGCTTTTT.

The chain couples TRBV20-1 to TRBJ2-1, with 12 bases fitting TRBD2. Per germline, CDR1 DFQATT and CDR2 SNEGSKA (reference sequence). V dropped 3 bases and J dropped 10; count of bases not matched to a gene: 16. This CDR3 has 17 residues. The CDR3 DNA follows: TGCAGTGCTAGGGTCTTCGGCCTAGCGGGGGGGCGGAGGGAGCAGTTCTTC. It translates to CSARVFGLAGGRREQFF.

V and J are TRBV20-1 and TRBJ2-1; 9 bases are a match to TRBD2. In germline, CDR1 is DFQATT, CDR2 SNEGSKA (reference sequence). The length of the CDR3 is 19 residues. V lost 4 bases to trimming and J lost 2 bases; unmatched junction nucleotides: 18. CDR3 DNA: TGCAGTGCTATCGTTTCTGATGGCGGGAGGGCCAGGGCCTACAATGAGCAGTTCTTC. It translates to CSAIVSDGGRARAYNEQFF.

This rearrangement joins TRBV19 to TRBJ2-1; D is ambiguous. Germline CDR1 LNHDA, CDR2 SQIVND (reference sequence). V lost 6 bases and J lost 7, with 10 bases in between. This CDR3 has 12 residues. CDR3 in amino acids: CASRGPMNEQFF. The CDR3 nucleotides read TGTGCCAGTAGAGGCCCAATGAATGAGCAGTTCTTC.